The next 25 T cell receptor beta chains were all read from a single sample in a study of CD8 T cells in Susac syndrome. With random hexamers, reverse transcription was performed on about 0.5 to 1 ug of RNA. TCRdb reprocessed the immunoSEQ multiplex PCR reads with MiXCR, giving one entry per CDR3 protein. The sample includes some 100,000 distinct CDR3 sequences, roughly 96% of them seen just once. The sample was CD4+ T cells from PBMCs. The origin of the receptors is a human donor in good health.

The chain joins TRBV25-1 to TRBJ2-6, with D tentatively TRBD1 or TRBD2 (5 bases each). The CDR3 is 17 residues long. In germline, CDR1 is MGHDK, CDR2 SYGVNS. V was trimmed by 1 base and J by 4 bases, leaving 14 bases between them. The CDR3 DNA reads as TGTGCCAGCAGTGAATCCCCCGGGGCGCAAGGGGCCAACGTCCTGACTTTC. It encodes CASSESPGAQGANVLTF.

The rearrangement links TRBV5-4 to TRBJ2-3; a weak D match, TRBD1 (6 bases). Germline V lookup: CDR1 SGHNT, CDR2 YYREEE (reference sequence). This CDR3 comprises 17 residues. V was cut by 5 bases and J by 1 base, with 20 bases left in between. The CDR3 region has the DNA TGTGCCAGCAGTCGTGGACAGTCACCAGTTGGCACAGATACGCAGTATTTT. Encoded protein: CASSRGQSPVGTDTQYF.

V and J are TRBV5-1 and TRBJ2-1; D not certain. CDR1 and CDR2 from the germline V gene are SGHRS and YFSETQ. V lost 6 bases, J lost 7 bases, and 17 bases lay in between. This CDR3 is 14 amino acids long. The DNA of the CDR3 is TGCGCCAGCAACCCCGGCGACCATGCTAATGAGCAGTTCTTC. This sequence encodes CASNPGDHANEQFF.

The chain has TRBV2 and TRBJ1-3; D gene ambiguous. Trimming took off 8 bases at V and 0 bases at J, with 11 bases between the two ends. There are 14 residues in the CDR3. From germline, CDR1 is SNHLY and CDR2 FYNNEI. Written as DNA, the CDR3 is TGTGCCAGCTCGGCGGGTCTCTCTGGAAACACCATATATTTT. It is translated as CASSAGLSGNTIYF.

This rearrangement joins TRBV7-2 to TRBJ1-2, with 8 bases lining up with TRBD1. CDR1 is SGHTA and CDR2 is FQGNSA in the germline V gene. The trim removed 5 bases at V and 5 bases at J, leaving 7 bases unmatched. The CDR3 totals 14 residues. CDR3 protein: CASSTGQGRYGYTF. The CDR3 bases are TGTGCCAGCAGCACCGGACAGGGCCGGTATGGCTACACCTTC.

The chain couples TRBV3-1 to TRBJ2-1; D call uncertain. The germline V and J ends were trimmed by 1 base and 15 bases, with 16 bases remaining between them. This CDR3 spans 13 amino acids. In germline, CDR1 is LGHDT, CDR2 YNNKEL (reference sequence). The CDR3 spells CASSQGKSGQGFF. CDR3 nucleotides: TGTGCCAGCAGCCAAGGAAAATCAGGCCAAGGGTTCTTC.

CDR3 sequence: CASSDGSSNQPQHF. As DNA, the CDR3 is TGTGCCAGCAGTGACGGGTCTAGCAATCAGCCCCAGCATTTT. The chain carries TRBV2 and TRBJ1-5; no definite D call. The CDR3 length is 14 residues. Germline V gene data show CDR1 as SNHLY and CDR2 as FYNNEI. V was pared by 3 bases and J by 0 bases, with 6 bases between.

V gene TRBV19 combines with J gene TRBJ2-2, with D unresolved. Trimming stripped 5 bases from V and 1 base from J, with 5 bases between. The CDR3 loop spans 13 amino acids. Looked up from germline, CDR1 is LNHDA and CDR2 is SQIVND (reference sequence). Written as DNA, the CDR3 is TGTGCCAGTAGTTCTCTGAACACCGGGGAGCTGTTTTTT. This translates into CASSSLNTGELFF.

The chain links TRBV7-9 to TRBJ2-3; D is perhaps TRBD1 (5 bases). Trimming removed 7 bases from V and 2 bases from J, with 13 bases in between. The length of the CDR3 is 14 residues. Germline V CDR1 and CDR2: SEHNR, FQNEAQ (reference sequence). CDR3 bases: TGTGCCAGCACCTTCCAGACAGCCACAGATACGCAGTATTTT. Its protein product is CASTFQTATDTQYF.

V gene TRBV7-9 combines with J gene TRBJ2-5; perhaps TRBD2 as D (7 bases). Trimming took off 6 bases at V and 5 bases at J, with 22 bases between the two ends. Germline V gene data show CDR1 as SEHNR and CDR2 as FQNEAQ (reference sequence). The CDR3 has 16 amino acids. For the CDR3, the DNA is TGTGCCAGCAGTTCGGGGGGCGGATCCGGCCGGGAGACCCAGTACTTC. Protein: CASSSGGGSGRETQYF.

V gene TRBV15 combines with J gene TRBJ1-4; no firm D call. V was shortened by 0 bases and J by 5 bases, with 7 bases between the two germline ends. The CDR3 has 14 amino acids. From germline, CDR1 is LNHNV and CDR2 YYDKDF (reference sequence). The CDR3 reads CATSRDRGNEKLFF. CDR3 DNA sequence: TGTGCCACCAGCAGAGATCGGGGAAATGAAAAACTGTTTTTT.

The chain joins TRBV2 to TRBJ1-5, with D possibly TRBD1 on 6 matching bases. The CDR3 consists of 14 residues. Deletions cut 3 bases from V and 3 bases from J, with 9 bases between. Germline CDR1 SNHLY, CDR2 FYNNEI. The CDR3: CASSETGFNQPQHF. As DNA, the CDR3 is TGTGCCAGCAGTGAGACAGGCTTCAATCAGCCCCAGCATTTT. The full variable domain, its missing parts supplied by reference TRBV2 and TRBJ1-5, is EPEVTQTPSHQVTQMGQEVILRCVPISNHLYFYWYRQILGQKVEFLVSFYNNEISEKSEIFDDQFSVERPDGSNFTLKIRSTKLEDSAMYFCASSETGFNQPQHFGDGTRLSIL.

This chain links TRBV5-1 with TRBJ1-2; D is ambiguous. V was clipped by 3 bases and J by 7 bases, with 16 bases between them. This CDR3 comprises 14 residues. Germline V gives CDR1 SGHRS, CDR2 YFSETQ. CDR3 nucleotide sequence: TGCGCCAGCAGCTGGACCACAACCCTACTTGGCTACACCTTC. Translation: CASSWTTTLLGYTF.

The chain employs TRBV13 and TRBJ2-7, with 12 bases lining up with TRBD2. This CDR3 comprises 14 residues. V gave up 3 bases and J gave up 9 bases; unmatched junction bases: 6. Germline assignment: CDR1 PRHDT and CDR2 FYEKMQ (reference sequence). CDR3 loop: CASSFLAGGHRQYF. The DNA for the CDR3 is TGTGCCAGCAGCTTTCTAGCGGGAGGGCACCGGCAGTACTTC.

There are a few counts of this clonotype. The chain is built from TRBV5-1 and TRBJ2-2; D call uncertain. Germline CDR1 and CDR2: SGHRS and YFSETQ. The CDR3 sequence is 13 residues long. V dropped 1 base and J dropped 5 bases, with 6 bases sitting between them. The chain's CDR3 is CASSLRRTGELFF. The CDR3, as DNA: TGCGCCAGCAGCTTGAGACGGACCGGGGAGCTGTTTTTT. Together with reference TRBV5-1 and TRBJ2-2, the CDR3 gives the full variable domain: KAGVTQTPRYLIKTRGQQVTLSCSPISGHRSVSWYQQTPGQGLQFLFEYFSETQRNKGNFPGRFSGRQFSNSRSEMNVSTLELGDSALYLCASSLRRTGELFFGEGSRLTVL.

V usage is TRBV20-1 and J usage is TRBJ2-5; D gene uncertain. The CDR3 has 14 amino acids. The germline V and J ends were trimmed by 0 bases and 7 bases, with 15 bases remaining between them. CDR1 is DFQATT, CDR2 SNEGSKA, per germline (reference sequence). The chain's CDR3 is CSARDPTRGVTQYF. Written as DNA, the CDR3 is TGCAGTGCTAGAGATCCGACCCGTGGGGTGACCCAGTACTTC.

This rearrangement joins TRBV30 to TRBJ2-6; 7 nucleotides line up with TRBD2. The CDR3 contains 17 residues. The J segment lost 2 bases and the V segment lost 2 bases, leaving 9 bases of the junction unmatched. Looked up from germline, CDR1 is GTSNPN and CDR2 is SVGIG (reference sequence). The CDR3 protein is CAWSRGGGNPGANVLTF. Here the CDR3 DNA reads TGTGCCTGGAGTCGCGGGGGAGGAAACCCTGGGGCCAACGTCCTGACTTTC.

The J gene is TRBJ2-1, the V gene TRBV7-2, with D tentatively TRBD2 (5 bases). Trimming took off 5 bases at V and 12 bases at J, with 14 bases between the two ends. Germline CDR1 reads SGHTA; CDR2 reads FQGNSA. This CDR3 has 12 amino acids. The CDR3 sequence: CASSRGYDLQFF. The CDR3 bases are TGTGCCAGCAGCCGCGGGTATGACTTGCAGTTCTTC.

With regard to this clonotype: At one end, the junction sequence differs from germline, possibly due to a read error. The CDR3 is CAISRSGAGVRGETQYF. The CDR3 DNA reads as TGTGCCATCAGCCGATCCGGAGCGGGAGTCCGGGGAGAGACCCAGTACTTC. The chain uses TRBV7-2 and TRBJ2-5; 8 bases align to TRBD2. CDR3 length: 17 amino acids. Germline-derived CDR1 and CDR2 are SGHTA and FQGNSA. Supplemented by reference TRBV7-2 and TRBJ2-5, the full variable domain reads GAGVSQSPSNKVTEKGKDVELRCDPISGHTALYWYRQSLGQGLEFLIYFQGNSAPDKSGLPSDRFSAERTGGSVSTLTIQRTQQEDSAVYLCAISRSGAGVRGETQYFGPGTRLLVL.

The gene calls are TRBV5-1 and TRBJ2-2; 10 bases fit TRBD1. Losses at the gene ends were 6 bases for V and 4 bases for J; bases not matched to a gene: 15. The CDR3 is 18 residues long. Germline assignment: CDR1 SGHRS and CDR2 YFSETQ. The CDR3 DNA reads TGCGCCAGCATCCCCCTTCCGGGACAGGGGCGAAGCACCGGGGAGCTGTTTTTT. Protein product: CASIPLPGQGRSTGELFF.

The V and J genes are TRBV18 and TRBJ2-7; D not certain. Trimming shortened V by 1 base and J by 6 bases, and 10 bases separated the two germline ends. Germline loops: CDR1 KGHSH, CDR2 LQKENI. This CDR3 contains 13 residues. Here the CDR3 reads CASSPLFGSEQYF. The DNA for the CDR3 is TGTGCCAGCTCACCACTCTTTGGGTCCGAGCAGTACTTC. Full variable domain (rest looked up from reference TRBV18 and TRBJ2-7): NAGVMQNPRHLVRRRGQEARLRCSPMKGHSHVYWYRQLPEEGLKFMVYLQKENIIDESGMPKERFSAEFPKEGPSILRIQQVVRGDSAAYFCASSPLFGSEQYFGPGTRLTVT.

This chain uses TRBV5-1 with TRBJ2-5, with D perhaps TRBD1 (6 bases). V was trimmed by 0 bases and J by 2 bases, leaving 11 bases between them. Germline-derived CDR1 and CDR2 are SGHRS and YFSETQ. There are 15 residues in the CDR3. In DNA, the CDR3 is TGCGCCAGCAGCTTGGATACAGGGAGTCAAGAGACCCAGTACTTC. Amino acids: CASSLDTGSQETQYF.

The genes are TRBV7-9 and TRBJ2-7; 8 nucleotides line up with TRBD2. Germline trimming cut 1 base from V and 2 bases from J; bases unmatched to any gene: 7. This CDR3 contains 16 residues. Germline V gene data show CDR1 as SEHNR and CDR2 as FQNEAQ (reference sequence). The DNA of the CDR3 is TGTGCCAGCAGCTTAGGGGGGGGCGGGAGGACCTACGAGCAGTACTTC. Translation: CASSLGGGGRTYEQYF. Full variable domain (missing parts from reference TRBV7-9 and TRBJ2-7): DTGVSQNPRHKITKRGQNVTFRCDPISEHNRLYWYRQTLGQGPEFLTYFQNEAQLEKSRLLSDRFSAERPKGSFSTLEIQRTEQGDSAMYLCASSLGGGGRTYEQYFGPGTRLTVT.

This chain uses TRBV7-3 with TRBJ2-1, with TRBD2 identical over 7 bases. Germline V gives CDR1 SGHTA, CDR2 FQGTGA. The V segment lost 3 bases and the J segment 12 bases; nucleotides outside the gene matches: 11. The CDR3 runs 14 residues. In nucleotides, the CDR3 is TGTGCCAGCAGCTTTGGCCTAGCGGAGGATGTGCAGTTCTTC. Encoded protein: CASSFGLAEDVQFF. Supplemented by reference TRBV7-3 and TRBJ2-1, the full variable domain reads GAGVSQTPSNKVTEKGKYVELRCDPISGHTALYWYRQSLGQGPEFLIYFQGTGAADDSGLPNDRFFAVRPEGSVSTLKIQRTERGDSAVYLCASSFGLAEDVQFFGPGTRLTVL.

This chain connects TRBV19 to TRBJ2-6; TRBD1 matches at 9 bases. CDR3 length equals 19 residues. Germline V gene data show CDR1 as LNHDA and CDR2 as SQIVND (reference sequence). Trimming cost V 0 bases and J 2 bases; bases outside gene matches: 8. For the CDR3, the DNA is TGTGCCAGTAGTATAGATCCCGGGACAGGGAGGCCTGGGGCCAACGTCCTGACTTTC. Protein product: CASSIDPGTGRPGANVLTF.